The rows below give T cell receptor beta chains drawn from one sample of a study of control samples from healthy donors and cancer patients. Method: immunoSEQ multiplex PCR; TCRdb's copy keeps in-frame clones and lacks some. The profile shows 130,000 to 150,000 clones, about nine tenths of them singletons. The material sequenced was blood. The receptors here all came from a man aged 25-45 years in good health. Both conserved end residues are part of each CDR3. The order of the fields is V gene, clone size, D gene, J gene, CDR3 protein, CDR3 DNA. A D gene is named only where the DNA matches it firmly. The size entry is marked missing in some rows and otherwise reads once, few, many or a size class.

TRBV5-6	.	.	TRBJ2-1	CASSAASRGRHNEQFF	TGTGCCAGCAGCGCCGCCTCCCGAGGCAGACACAATGAGCAGTTCTTC
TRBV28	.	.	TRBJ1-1	CASSSQTSKAFF	TGTGCCAGCAGTTCCCAGACGTCAAAAGCTTTCTTT
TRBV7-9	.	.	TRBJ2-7	CASSLLTGHEQYF	TGTGCCAGCAGCCTATTAACAGGCCACGAGCAGTACTTC
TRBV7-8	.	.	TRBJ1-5	CASSSTWSSGSNQPQHF	TGTGCCAGCAGCAGCACTTGGAGTTCCGGGAGCAATCAGCCCCAGCATTTT
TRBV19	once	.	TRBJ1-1	CASSIDQVTNTEAFF	TGTGCCAGTAGTATAGATCAAGTGACCAACACTGAAGCTTTCTTT
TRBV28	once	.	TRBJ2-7	CASSSGTGGATYEQYF	TGTGCCAGCAGTTCCGGCACAGGGGGGGCTACCTACGAGCAGTACTTC
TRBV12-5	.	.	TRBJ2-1	CASGWGTGSYNEQFF	TGTGCTAGTGGTTGGGGGACGGGCTCCTACAATGAGCAGTTCTTC
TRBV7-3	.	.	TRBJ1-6	CASTPRGGRSGNSPLHF	TGTGCCAGCACCCCACGAGGGGGGCGCTCCGGAAATTCACCCCTCCACTTT
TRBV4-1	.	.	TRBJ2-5	CASSQSKARGETQYF	TGCGCCAGCAGCCAAAGCAAGGCGCGAGGGGAGACCCAGTACTTC
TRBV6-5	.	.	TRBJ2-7	CASRQQGGEQYF	TGTGCCAGCAGGCAACAGGGGGGGGAGCAGTACTTC
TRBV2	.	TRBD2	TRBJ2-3	CASKKGLAGLSDTQYF	TGTGCCAGCAAAAAAGGACTAGCGGGACTTTCAGATACGCAGTATTTT
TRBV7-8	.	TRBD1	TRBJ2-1	CASIKGQAYNEQFF	TGTGCCAGCATCAAAGGACAGGCCTACAATGAGCAGTTCTTC
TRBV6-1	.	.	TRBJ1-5	CASSDHGENQPQHF	TGTGCCAGCAGTGATCACGGGGAGAATCAGCCCCAGCATTTT
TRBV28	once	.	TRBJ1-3	CASSWGFLFSGNTIYF	TGTGCCAGCAGTTGGGGATTTCTCTTCTCTGGAAACACCATATATTTT
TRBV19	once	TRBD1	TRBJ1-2	CASSEEAGGQGAYGYTF	TGTGCCAGTAGCGAGGAGGCAGGGGGCCAAGGGGCGTATGGCTACACCTTC
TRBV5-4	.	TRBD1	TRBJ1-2	CASSLRQGAYGYTF	TGTGCCAGCAGCTTGCGGCAGGGGGCGTATGGCTACACCTTC
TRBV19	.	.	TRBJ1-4	CASSAPSQVNEKLFF	TGTGCCAGTAGTGCTCCCTCGCAGGTTAATGAAAAACTGTTTTTT
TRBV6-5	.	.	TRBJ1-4	CASSYSGRGDEKLFF	TGTGCCAGCAGTTACTCCGGTCGGGGAGATGAAAAACTGTTTTTT